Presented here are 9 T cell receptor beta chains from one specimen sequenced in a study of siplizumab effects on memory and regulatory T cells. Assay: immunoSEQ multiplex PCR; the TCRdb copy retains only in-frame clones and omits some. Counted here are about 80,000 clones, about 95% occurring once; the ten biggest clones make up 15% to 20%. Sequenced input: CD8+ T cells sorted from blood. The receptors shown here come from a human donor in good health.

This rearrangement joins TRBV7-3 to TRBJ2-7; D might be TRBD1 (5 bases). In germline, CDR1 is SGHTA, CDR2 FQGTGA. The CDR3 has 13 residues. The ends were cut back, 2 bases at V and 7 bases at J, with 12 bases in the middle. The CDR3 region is CASSLDGAGEQYF. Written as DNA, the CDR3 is TGTGCCAGCAGCTTAGATGGGGCTGGTGAGCAGTACTTC.

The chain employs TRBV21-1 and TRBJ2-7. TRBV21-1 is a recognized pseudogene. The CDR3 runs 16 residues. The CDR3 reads CASSALIRDGSYEQYF. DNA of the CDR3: TGTGCCAGCAGCGCACTTATCCGGGACGGTTCCTACGAGCAGTACTTC.

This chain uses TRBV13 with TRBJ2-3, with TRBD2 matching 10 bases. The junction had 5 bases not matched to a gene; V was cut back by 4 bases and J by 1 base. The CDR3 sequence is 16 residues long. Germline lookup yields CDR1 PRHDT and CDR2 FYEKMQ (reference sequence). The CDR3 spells CASSSLAGRGTDTQYF. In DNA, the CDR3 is TGTGCCAGCAGCTCACTAGCGGGACGTGGCACAGATACGCAGTATTTT.

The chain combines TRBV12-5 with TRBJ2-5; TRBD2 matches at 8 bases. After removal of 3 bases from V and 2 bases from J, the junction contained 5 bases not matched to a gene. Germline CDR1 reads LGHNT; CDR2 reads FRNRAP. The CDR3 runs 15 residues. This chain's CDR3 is CASGFPLAEQETQYF. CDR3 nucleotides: TGTGCTAGTGGTTTCCCACTAGCGGAGCAAGAGACCCAGTACTTC.

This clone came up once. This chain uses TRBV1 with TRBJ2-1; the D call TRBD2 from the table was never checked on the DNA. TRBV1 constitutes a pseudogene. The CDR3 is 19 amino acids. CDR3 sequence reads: CTSSQDPLGLAEPGDEQFF. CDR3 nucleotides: TGCACCAGCAGCCAAGATCCTTTAGGGCTAGCGGAGCCGGGGGATGAGCAGTTCTTC.

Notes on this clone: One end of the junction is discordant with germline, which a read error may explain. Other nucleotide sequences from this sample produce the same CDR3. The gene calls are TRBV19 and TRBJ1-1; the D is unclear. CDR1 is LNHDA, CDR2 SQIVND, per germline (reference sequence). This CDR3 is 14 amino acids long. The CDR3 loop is CASSISRERTEAFF. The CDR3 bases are TGTGCCAGTAGTATAAGCCGGGAAAGGACTGAAGCCTTCTTT.

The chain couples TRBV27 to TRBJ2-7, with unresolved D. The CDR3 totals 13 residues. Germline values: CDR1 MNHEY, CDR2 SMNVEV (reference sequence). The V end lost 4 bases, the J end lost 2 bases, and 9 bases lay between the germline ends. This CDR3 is CASSSDRAYEQYF. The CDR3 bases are TGTGCCAGCAGTTCCGATAGGGCCTACGAGCAGTACTTC.

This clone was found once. CDR3 bases: TGTGCCAGCAGTGAAAGCTCGGGACAGGGTAGGGAGACCCAGTACTTC. Translation gives CASSESSGQGRETQYF. The genes are TRBV6-1 and TRBJ2-5; 9 bases map to TRBD1. With V trimmed by 2 bases and J by 5 bases, 9 bases remained unmatched. Per the germline V gene, CDR1 is MNHNS and CDR2 is SASEGT. This CDR3 spans 16 amino acids.

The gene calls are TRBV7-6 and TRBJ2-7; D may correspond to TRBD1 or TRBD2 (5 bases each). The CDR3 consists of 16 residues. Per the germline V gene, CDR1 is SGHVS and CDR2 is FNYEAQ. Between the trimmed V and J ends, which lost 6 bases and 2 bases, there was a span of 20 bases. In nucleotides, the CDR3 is TGTGCCAGCAGTTACCCCCCCGGGGCCAGCACCTACGAGCAGTACTTC. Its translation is CASSYPPGASTYEQYF. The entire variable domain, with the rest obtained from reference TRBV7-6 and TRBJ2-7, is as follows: GAGVSQSPRYKVTKRGQDVALRCDPISGHVSLYWYRQALGQGPEFLTYFNYEAQQDKSGLPNDRFSAERPEGSISTLTIQRTEQRDSAMYRCASSYPPGASTYEQYFGPGTRLTVT.